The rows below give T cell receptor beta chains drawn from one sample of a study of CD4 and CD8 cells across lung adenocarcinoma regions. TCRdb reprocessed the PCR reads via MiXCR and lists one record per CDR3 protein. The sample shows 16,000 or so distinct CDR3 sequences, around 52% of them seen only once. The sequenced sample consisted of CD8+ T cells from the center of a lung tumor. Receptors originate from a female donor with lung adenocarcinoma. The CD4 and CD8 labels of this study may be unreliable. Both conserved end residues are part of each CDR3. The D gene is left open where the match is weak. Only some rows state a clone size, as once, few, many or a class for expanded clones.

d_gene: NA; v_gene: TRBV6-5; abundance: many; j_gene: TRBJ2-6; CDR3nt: TGTGCCAGCAGTCATTCAGTAGTGAGGGAGTCTGGGGCCAACGTCCTGACTTTC; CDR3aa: CASSHSVVRESGANVLTF
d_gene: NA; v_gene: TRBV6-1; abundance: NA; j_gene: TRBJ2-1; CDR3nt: TGTGCCAGCACTGAGGGATTCAATGAGCAGTTCTTC; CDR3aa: CASTEGFNEQFF
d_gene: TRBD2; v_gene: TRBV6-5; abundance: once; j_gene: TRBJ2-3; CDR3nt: TGTGCCAGCAGTTACTCGGCCGGGGGGTCAGATACGCAGTATTTT; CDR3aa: CASSYSAGGSDTQYF
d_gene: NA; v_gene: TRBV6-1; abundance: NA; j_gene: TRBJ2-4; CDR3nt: TGTGCCAGCAGTGTCTCGGGGCTGTGGGCCAAAAACATGCAGTACTTC; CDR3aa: CASSVSGLWAKNMQYF
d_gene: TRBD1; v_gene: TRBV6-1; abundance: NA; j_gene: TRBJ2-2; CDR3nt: TGTGCCGGCAAAGAGGCTGTGAGTACAGGGGCGCAGTTTTTT; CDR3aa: CAGKEAVSTGAQFF
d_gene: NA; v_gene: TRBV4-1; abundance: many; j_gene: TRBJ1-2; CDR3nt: TGCGCCAGCAGCCAAGAGTGGCGTAGTAACTATGGCTACACCTTC; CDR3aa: CASSQEWRSNYGYTF
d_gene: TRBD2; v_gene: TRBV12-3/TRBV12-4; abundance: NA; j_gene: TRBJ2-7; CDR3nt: TGTGCCAGCAGTTTGGGGGGGGCGGGCGGGGGGGGCGACAATGAGCAGTACTTC; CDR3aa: CASSLGGAGGGGDNEQYF
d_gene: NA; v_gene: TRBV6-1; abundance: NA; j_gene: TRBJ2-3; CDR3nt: TGTGCCAGCAGTGAAACCATCCCAGATACGCAGTATTTT; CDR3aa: CASSETIPDTQYF
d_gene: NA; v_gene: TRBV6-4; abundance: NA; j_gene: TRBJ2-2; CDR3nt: TGTGCCAGCAGTGACTCAAGCGCCGGGGAGCTGTTTTTT; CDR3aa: CASSDSSAGELFF
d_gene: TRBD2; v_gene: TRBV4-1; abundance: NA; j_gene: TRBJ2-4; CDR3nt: TGCGCCAGCAGCCAAGATGCGCCGGGACTCGCGGGGGGGCTGGGAGGCAAAGATACTCAGTACTTC; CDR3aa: CASSQDAPGLAGGLGGKDTQYF
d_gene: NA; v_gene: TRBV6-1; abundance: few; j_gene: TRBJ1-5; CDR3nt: TGTGCCAGCTCGAGGACAGATCCTAGCAATCAGCCCCAGCATTTT; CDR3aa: CASSRTDPSNQPQHF
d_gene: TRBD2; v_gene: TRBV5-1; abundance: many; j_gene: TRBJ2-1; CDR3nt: TGCGCCAGCAGCTCACTCTTAGGCGGGGGGGCTGGCAATGAGCAGTTCTTC; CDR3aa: CASSSLLGGGAGNEQFF
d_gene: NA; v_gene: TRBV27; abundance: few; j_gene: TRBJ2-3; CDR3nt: TGTGCGGGCAGTGGGGGTGGGGACCCAGATACCCAGTATTTT; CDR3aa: CAGSGGGDPDTQYF
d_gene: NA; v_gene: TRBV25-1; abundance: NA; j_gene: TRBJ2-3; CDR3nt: TGTGCCAGCGCCTCACGGGGCCAACAGGGAGCGAGCACAGATACGCTGTATTTT; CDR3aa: CASASRGQQGASTDTLYF